Included here is one T cell receptor (beta chain) sequence, with context. This clonotype showed up many times. This clone's antigen is unknown. No base quality information exists; no much larger clone differs at one position. The sample's time point label, decoded: persistent/refractory GD, antithyroid drugs over 5 years with positive TRAb. RNA was extracted from PBMCs in TRIzol for both TCR sequencing and RNA sequencing. Graves' disease was diagnosed according to American Thyroid Association guidelines. The patients came from an endocrinology department in Xi'an, China. From each patient, around 9 milliliters of peripheral blood was collected into an EDTA anticoagulant tube. Ficoll Paque Plus density gradient separation was used to isolate PBMCs, and no further T cell sorting was done. An Agilent 2100 Bioanalyzer and agarose gel were used to assess RNA quality, and a NanoDrop 2000 was used to measure RNA concentration.

The germline ends are 12 bases apart after V is trimmed by 8 bases and J by 5 bases. Taken from the germline V gene, the CDR1 and CDR2 loops are ENHRY and SYGVKD. The CDR3 measures 12 amino acids from cysteine to phenylalanine. Only the CDR3 DNA stays, 36 bases, in frame from base 1. The data originate from a study of regulatory T cells in long-lasting Graves disease (dated by TCRdb to the early 2020s). For context, the study as a whole: Persistent Graves' disease was defined as persistently positive TSH receptor autoantibodies together with antithyroid drug treatment for over 5 years. Peripheral blood TCR sequencing and RNA sequencing compared persistent Graves' disease patients with newly diagnosed Graves' disease patients. The study was registered as a clinical trial and conducted in China. A total of 35 or so samples were covered by TCR sequencing, comprising some 13 persistent and roughly 20 newly diagnosed Graves' disease patients. Persistent Graves' disease patients in the clinical cohort had taken antithyroid drugs for roughly ten years on average. What the work shows at the level of the full study, not this receptor alone: Because the primary lesion, thyroid tissue, could not be accessed, the study looked at peripheral blood alone. Persistent disease showed preferential use of TRBV28, TRBJ1-2 and TRBJ2-5, whereas newly diagnosed disease favored TRBV20-1 and TRBJ2-1. Compared with newly diagnosed patients, persistent Graves' disease patients had lower TCR Shannon entropy and fewer highly expanded clones, which suggests clonal expansion. Patients with persistent disease shared more public clonotypes (about 2,700) than newly diagnosed patients did (more than 900). The authors noted that the small sample size was a limitation that may lower accuracy. Sequencing and analysis were restricted to the TCR beta chain.

The library was generated by multiplex PCR. Data came from an Illumina HiSeq 4000. TCR beta libraries were built with iRepertoire HTBI primers and Arm-PCR amplification of CDR3 regions. Before sequencing, the PCR products went through gel purification. In the original analysis: A total of roughly 58 TRBV and 14 TRBJ segments were identified across samples and were used for gene usage analysis of CDR3 amino acid clonotypes. COPE and FqMerger were used to merge the filtered high-quality paired reads into contigs. BLAST was used to align contigs to the IMGT TRBV, TRBD and TRBJ reference genes, and CDR3 was defined following IMGT. Clonotypes above 0.1% frequency were classified as highly expanded clones. Shannon entropy was used to measure repertoire diversity, and the Gini coefficient was used to measure V-J evenness. A clonotype found in more than one individual was treated as public. TCRdb trimmed the raw reads at Q25, called clones with MiXCR and kept productive beta chains. Each CDR3 protein appears once, grouped with its most common genes and DNA. These V and J calls are TCRdb output, not the study's own analysis. This sample lists hundreds of thousands of distinct CDR3 sequences; roughly a fifth were detected once. The top ten constitute about 13% of the sample.

The input for sequencing was peripheral blood mononuclear cells (PBMCs), taken when the disease was refractory, from a patient treated with antithyroid drugs. Recombination connected TRBV10-3 to TRBJ2-5, and TRBD2 may be the D gene, going by 5 matching bases. This sequence was found in a female donor with Graves disease. The DNA sequence is TGTGCCATCGGGGAGCGGTCGGAGACCCAGTACTTC. The resulting protein is CAIGERSETQYF.